A selection of T cell receptor beta chains follows, all from one sample in a study of monozygotic twins with inflammatory bowel disease. One entry per CDR3 protein, without DNA, is what TCRdb gives after re-calling the 5' RACE reads. The sample table includes over 130,000 distinct CDR3 sequences. Sequenced sample: blood. Receptors originate from a human donor with ulcerative colitis or Crohn's disease, or a healthy co-twin of an affected twin (not recorded which). Each CDR3 is given with its conserved first and last residue.

CDR3aa,len,j_gene,v_gene
CASSLSSSSYNEQFF,15,TRBJ2-1,TRBV5-1
CSAIARVYEQYF,12,TRBJ2-7,TRBV20-1
CASSPLQGAYYEQYF,15,TRBJ2-7,TRBV4-1
CASWPGRRNTEAFF,14,TRBJ1-1,TRBV16
CSARVGQYEQYF,12,TRBJ2-7,TRBV20-1
CSAIVAGGPYNEQFF,15,TRBJ2-1,TRBV20-1
CATSEAGTGVEQYF,14,TRBJ2-7,TRBV24-1
CASSPQGRRSGANVLTF,17,TRBJ2-6,TRBV7-2
CATSRGEGNTGELFF,15,TRBJ2-2,TRBV15
CASLGGYTNTEAFF,14,TRBJ1-1,TRBV6-2/TRBV6-3
CASSGTGSSGANVLTF,16,TRBJ2-6,TRBV6-4
CSARDQEGLAHFNEQFF,17,TRBJ2-1,TRBV20-1
CASSLRETDNNEQFF,15,TRBJ2-1,TRBV12-3/TRBV12-4
CASSYYRASSDEQYF,15,TRBJ2-7,TRBV27
CASSQGNEQFF,11,TRBJ2-1,TRBV3-1
CASTAPTGLGISGANVLTF,19,TRBJ2-6,TRBV25-1
CASSFRVDRVAKYEQYF,17,TRBJ2-7,TRBV28
CASSYASGQDYGYTF,15,TRBJ1-2,TRBV6-5